This T cell receptor beta chain originates from a study of T cell responses to AZD1222 COVID-19 vaccine (dated by TCRdb to the early 2020s). Broadly, across the study: A total of 230 to 250 trial participants underwent TCR sequencing, of whom 200 to 220 received two doses of AZD1222 and about 25 received two doses of the MenACWY control vaccine. Trial participants were enrolled by age into 18-55, 56-69 and 70-plus year subgroups, with around 150, 28 and 57 TCR-sequenced participants respectively.

The time point label corresponds to: about 28 days (+/-7) after the second vaccine dose. AZD1222 recipients with second doses at about 4 weeks or about 12 weeks were pooled, because spike-specific TCR depth and breadth did not differ between schedules. Samples from vaccinated people were obtained from the UK trials COV001 and COV002, which included a single-blind randomized controlled phase 2/3 trial of AZD1222 (ChAdOx1 nCoV-19) in healthy adults. For TCRbeta chain sequencing, PBMC samples from trial participants were taken at day 0 and at day 28 after the second dose. Trimming removed 5 bases from V and 6 bases from J, leaving 14 bases between the germline ends. The CDR3 starts with the cysteine, ends with the phenylalanine, and has 13 residues. Only the CDR3 part of the read is kept: 39 bases, read in frame from the first base. CDR1 and CDR2, looked up from the germline V gene (reference sequence), are LNHNV and YYDKDF.

The CDR3 regions of human TCRbeta chains were subjected to immunosequencing. Per the source publication's procedure: TCRs in the repertoires were matched against a reference library of SARS-CoV-2-specific TCRs that had been generated with the MIRA antigen-specificity platform. Breadth was defined as the fraction of unique TCRs that were SARS-CoV-2-associated, and depth was defined as the fraction of total T cells that were SARS-CoV-2-associated. Using the MIRA data, every spike-specific TCR was mapped to the spike region that the TCR reacted to and assigned to either a CD4 or a CD8 class. Log10-transformed breadth and depth values were compared by one-way ANOVA with Sidak's multiple comparisons tests. This is the immuneACCESS table as TCRdb keeps it, with only in-frame sequences that have V and J called. A part of the clones is gone; compared with another copy, unresolved V genes explain less than half, and the rest is unexplained. Clonal size and the V and J genes are those of that table, whereas D and trimming came from the DNA. The sample table lists about 130,000 clones, roughly nine tenths of them with a count of one. The biggest ten clones account for approximately 8.8% of the sample.

Points the paper makes about the study in general: After two AZD1222 doses, spike-specific TCR breadth and depth were significantly higher than at day 0 and than in MenACWY recipients. Vaccine-associated CD4 TCRs spanned the whole spike protein, with dominant responses in regions 160-218 and 743-854. Conclusions about previously exposed vaccinees are limited, since just 5 or 6 AZD1222 recipients were seropositive for SARS-CoV-2 at baseline. The 56-69-year group was small, and its depth increase did not reach significance, likely because of low power. Participants were mostly white British and included more females than males, and it was suggested by the authors that clonal diversity may have been underestimated. Because no samples from the day 14 peak response were available, repertoires could be characterized only after the peak T cell response. Epitopes outside the regions mutated in the B.1.351 and B.1.1.7 variants were reportedly recognized by nearly half of the unique spike-specific TCRs.

For this clone: Its antigen has not been determined. The input lacks base qualities; no much larger clone sits a single base away.

The specimen was peripheral blood, collected 28 days after the second AZD1222 dose. The clonotype originates from an adult who received the AZD1222 COVID-19 vaccine. The rearrangement joined TRBV15 to TRBJ2-7; TRBD1 is a possible D gene, resting on 6 matching bases. The nucleotide sequence reads as follows: TGTGCCACCAGCGTGGACAGCCAGGGCGAGCAGTACTTC. This translates into CATSVDSQGEQYF.